These T cell receptor beta chains were read from a single sample in a study of blood T cell repertoires in COVID-19. Sequencing used immunoSEQ multiplex PCR; TCRdb keeps in-frame clones, though not all of them. The sample carries 55,000 to 75,000 clones, about 81% recorded once. Sequenced sample: peripheral blood. These receptor sequences come from a human donor in a cohort sampled during active COVID-19. Both conserved end residues are trimmed from each CDR3.

v_gene,j_gene,CDR3aa
TRBV2,TRBJ1-1,ASTRQGANTEAF
TRBV5-5,TRBJ1-3,ASSDLRDRGSGNTIY
TRBV27,TRBJ2-1,ASSHTGGPYNEQF
TRBV24-1,TRBJ2-1,ATSDTLAISYNEQF
TRBV19,TRBJ2-1,ASSIIGSSDEQF
TRBV6-6,TRBJ1-3,ASSYGTTSGNTIY
TRBV2,TRBJ1-1,ASSGQGATEAF
TRBV28,TRBJ2-5,ASSSMRTQY
TRBV13,TRBJ2-7,ASSRAGQGANEQY
TRBV24-1,TRBJ2-1,ATSDPAGEQF
TRBV30,TRBJ1-6,AWARGLNSPLH
TRBV6-1,TRBJ1-2,ASSEVAVYGYT
TRBV28,TRBJ2-1,ASSDSRNEQF
TRBV6-5,TRBJ2-7,ASSYSRLTYEQY
TRBV30,TRBJ1-1,AWTKQGGRVTEAF
TRBV7-2,TRBJ2-1,ASSLAGVSYNEQF
TRBV10-3,TRBJ1-2,AISEHPGYGYT
TRBV5-4,TRBJ2-7,ASSPTGGESYEQY
TRBV7-9,TRBJ2-6,ASSSGTAGANVLT
TRBV28,TRBJ1-5,ASSLQGLLQPQH